A selection of T cell receptor beta chains follows, all from one sample in a study of T-cell reconstitution after alpha-beta-depleted transplantation in children. TCRdb reprocessed the PCR reads via MiXCR and lists one record per CDR3 protein. The profile covers about 300,000 distinct CDR3 sequences, with about 9.5% appearing a single time and 7% to 9.5% taken by the ten largest. The source was PBMCs, collected before TCRalphabeta/CD19-depleted stem cell transplant. These receptors were taken from a boy less than two years old with acute myeloid leukemia, due to receive a stem cell transplant. Both conserved end residues are part of each CDR3. The D gene is left open where the match is weak.

D gene: .
J gene: TRBJ2-7
V gene: TRBV18
CDR3 protein: CASSPVQRTYEQYF

D gene: .
J gene: TRBJ1-2
V gene: TRBV2
CDR3 protein: CASIPDSNYGYTF

D gene: .
J gene: TRBJ2-2
V gene: TRBV12-3/TRBV12-4
CDR3 protein: CASSFDKGGLSTGELFF

D gene: TRBD1
J gene: TRBJ2-3
V gene: TRBV7-2
CDR3 protein: CASPGTGLLGSTDTQYF

D gene: TRBD2
J gene: TRBJ2-1
V gene: TRBV7-3
CDR3 protein: CASGGAYNEQFF

D gene: .
J gene: TRBJ2-5
V gene: TRBV11-2
CDR3 protein: CASSLGVGLEETQYF

D gene: TRBD2
J gene: TRBJ2-1
V gene: TRBV6-4
CDR3 protein: CASSLAGGDYNEQFF

D gene: TRBD1
J gene: TRBJ1-3
V gene: TRBV11-1
CDR3 protein: CASSSSGTGASSGNTIYF

D gene: .
J gene: TRBJ1-5
V gene: TRBV20-1
CDR3 protein: CSASHGANQPQHF

D gene: TRBD1
J gene: TRBJ1-2
V gene: TRBV7-8
CDR3 protein: CASSLRGGRRTF

D gene: .
J gene: TRBJ2-3
V gene: TRBV20-1
CDR3 protein: CSARGVMGDTQYF

D gene: .
J gene: TRBJ1-1
V gene: TRBV12-3/TRBV12-4
CDR3 protein: CASTIREKAFF

D gene: TRBD1
J gene: TRBJ1-6
V gene: TRBV10-3
CDR3 protein: CAIGAQGANSPLHF

D gene: .
J gene: TRBJ1-3
V gene: TRBV29-1
CDR3 protein: CSVTKSSGNTIYF

D gene: .
J gene: TRBJ2-2
V gene: TRBV7-3
CDR3 protein: CASSLTSLVDGELFF

D gene: .
J gene: TRBJ2-3
V gene: TRBV12-3/TRBV12-4
CDR3 protein: CASGETRDTQYF

D gene: .
J gene: TRBJ2-6
V gene: TRBV28
CDR3 protein: CASSDTDSGANVLTF

D gene: TRBD2
J gene: TRBJ2-1
V gene: TRBV7-2
CDR3 protein: CASSLSGRAGREQFF

D gene: .
J gene: TRBJ2-3
V gene: TRBV12-3/TRBV12-4
CDR3 protein: CASSSSGSDTQYF

D gene: TRBD2
J gene: TRBJ2-3
V gene: TRBV5-4
CDR3 protein: CASSFGTSGRAVTDTQYF

D gene: .
J gene: TRBJ2-7
V gene: TRBV25-1
CDR3 protein: CASSESRNGGPYEQYF

D gene: .
J gene: TRBJ2-7
V gene: TRBV14
CDR3 protein: CASSQEAPAVTGYNEQYF

D gene: .
J gene: TRBJ2-1
V gene: TRBV29-1
CDR3 protein: CSVSGSYNEQFF

D gene: TRBD2
J gene: TRBJ2-1
V gene: TRBV10-3
CDR3 protein: CAISREASGGRFSYNEQFF

D gene: TRBD2
J gene: TRBJ2-1
V gene: TRBV5-1
CDR3 protein: CASSFRTSGRVHNEQFF

D gene: TRBD1
J gene: TRBJ2-7
V gene: TRBV20-1
CDR3 protein: CSARRTGVRNEQYF

D gene: .
J gene: TRBJ2-4
V gene: TRBV6-1
CDR3 protein: CASKGGALAKNIQYF

D gene: .
J gene: TRBJ2-2
V gene: TRBV25-1
CDR3 protein: CASRRDFLPGPGELFF

D gene: .
J gene: TRBJ2-5
V gene: TRBV29-1
CDR3 protein: CSVYRDIQETQYF

D gene: .
J gene: TRBJ2-5
V gene: TRBV9
CDR3 protein: CASSVDTPETQYF

D gene: .
J gene: TRBJ2-1
V gene: TRBV12-5
CDR3 protein: CASGFGPLPSF

D gene: TRBD2
J gene: TRBJ2-1
V gene: TRBV28
CDR3 protein: CASSSGLVYNEQFF

D gene: .
J gene: TRBJ2-7
V gene: TRBV5-1
CDR3 protein: CASSLLPYEQYF

D gene: .
J gene: TRBJ2-7
V gene: TRBV5-1
CDR3 protein: CASREDVTYEQYF

D gene: .
J gene: TRBJ2-7
V gene: TRBV6-1
CDR3 protein: CASNSLTYTGGVYEQYF

D gene: .
J gene: TRBJ2-5
V gene: TRBV20-1
CDR3 protein: CSASRLAETQYF

D gene: TRBD2
J gene: TRBJ2-5
V gene: TRBV20-1
CDR3 protein: CSDQRGTRETQYF

D gene: TRBD1
J gene: TRBJ1-2
V gene: TRBV4-2
CDR3 protein: CASSQASTGVTHYGYTF

D gene: .
J gene: TRBJ2-7
V gene: TRBV7-8
CDR3 protein: CASSLDGQFSYEQYF

D gene: TRBD1
J gene: TRBJ2-1
V gene: TRBV28
CDR3 protein: CASNPDRRDEQFF

D gene: .
J gene: TRBJ1-6
V gene: TRBV6-5
CDR3 protein: CASSYSGPAGSPLHF

D gene: TRBD2
J gene: TRBJ2-4
V gene: TRBV30
CDR3 protein: CAWTKLAGVWDIQYF

D gene: .
J gene: TRBJ1-3
V gene: TRBV7-9
CDR3 protein: CASSLRQASGNTIYF